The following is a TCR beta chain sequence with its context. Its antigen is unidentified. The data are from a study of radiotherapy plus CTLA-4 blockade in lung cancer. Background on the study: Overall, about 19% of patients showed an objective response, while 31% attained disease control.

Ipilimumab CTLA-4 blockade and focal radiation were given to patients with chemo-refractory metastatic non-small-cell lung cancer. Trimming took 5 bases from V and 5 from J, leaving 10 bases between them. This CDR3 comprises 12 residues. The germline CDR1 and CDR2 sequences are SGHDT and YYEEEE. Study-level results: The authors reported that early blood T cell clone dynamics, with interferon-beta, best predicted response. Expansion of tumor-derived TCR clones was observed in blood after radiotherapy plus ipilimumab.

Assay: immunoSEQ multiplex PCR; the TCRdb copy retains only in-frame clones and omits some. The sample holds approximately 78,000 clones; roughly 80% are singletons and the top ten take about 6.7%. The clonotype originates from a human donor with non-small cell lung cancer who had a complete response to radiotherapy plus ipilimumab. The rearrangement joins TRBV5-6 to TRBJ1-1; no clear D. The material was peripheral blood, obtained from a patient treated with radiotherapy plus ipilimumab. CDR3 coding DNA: TGTGCCAGCAGTCGAAGACATACTGAAGCTTTCTTT. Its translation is CASSRRHTEAFF.